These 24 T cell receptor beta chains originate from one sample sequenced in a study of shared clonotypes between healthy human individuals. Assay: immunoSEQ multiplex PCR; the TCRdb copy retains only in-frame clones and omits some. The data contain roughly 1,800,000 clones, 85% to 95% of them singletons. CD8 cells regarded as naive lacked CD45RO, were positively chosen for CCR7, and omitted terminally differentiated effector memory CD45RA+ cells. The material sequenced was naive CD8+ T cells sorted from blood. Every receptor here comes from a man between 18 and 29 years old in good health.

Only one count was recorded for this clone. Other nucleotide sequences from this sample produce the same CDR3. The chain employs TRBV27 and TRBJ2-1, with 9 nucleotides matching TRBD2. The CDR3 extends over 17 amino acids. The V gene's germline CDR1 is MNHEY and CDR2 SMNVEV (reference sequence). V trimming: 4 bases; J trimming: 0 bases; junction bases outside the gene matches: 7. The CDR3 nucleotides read TGTGCCAGCAGTTCCCCGACTAGCGGAAGCTCCTACAATGAGCAGTTCTTC. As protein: CASSSPTSGSSYNEQFF.

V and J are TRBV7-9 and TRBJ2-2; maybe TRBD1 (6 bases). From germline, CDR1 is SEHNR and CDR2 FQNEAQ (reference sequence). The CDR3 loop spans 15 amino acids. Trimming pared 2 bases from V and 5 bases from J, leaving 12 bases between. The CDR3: CASSLTTGLTGELFF. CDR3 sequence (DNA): TGTGCCAGCAGCTTAACTACAGGGTTAACCGGGGAGCTGTTTTTT. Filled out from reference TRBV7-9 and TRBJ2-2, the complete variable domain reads DTGVSQNPRHKITKRGQNVTFRCDPISEHNRLYWYRQTLGQGPEFLTYFQNEAQLEKSRLLSDRFSAERPKGSFSTLEIQRTEQGDSAMYLCASSLTTGLTGELFFGEGSRLTVL.

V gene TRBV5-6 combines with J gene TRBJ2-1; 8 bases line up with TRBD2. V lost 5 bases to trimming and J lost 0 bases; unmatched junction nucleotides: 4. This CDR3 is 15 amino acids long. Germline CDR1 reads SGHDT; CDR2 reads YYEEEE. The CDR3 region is CASRYGGASYNEQFF. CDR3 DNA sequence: TGTGCCAGCAGGTACGGGGGGGCCTCCTACAATGAGCAGTTCTTC.

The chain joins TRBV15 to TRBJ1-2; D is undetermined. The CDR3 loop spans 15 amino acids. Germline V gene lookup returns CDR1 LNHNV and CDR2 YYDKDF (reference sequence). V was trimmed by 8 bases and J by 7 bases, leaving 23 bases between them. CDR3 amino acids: CATRRSNGPPLGYTF. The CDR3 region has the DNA TGTGCCACCCGGAGGAGTAATGGACCGCCTCTTGGCTACACCTTC.

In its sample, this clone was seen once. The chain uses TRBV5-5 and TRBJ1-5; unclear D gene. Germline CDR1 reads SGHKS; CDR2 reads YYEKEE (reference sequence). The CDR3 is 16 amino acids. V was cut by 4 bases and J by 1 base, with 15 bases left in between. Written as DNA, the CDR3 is TGTGCCAGCAGCATGACAATCCAATACAGCAATCAGCCCCAGCATTTT. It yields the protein CASSMTIQYSNQPQHF.

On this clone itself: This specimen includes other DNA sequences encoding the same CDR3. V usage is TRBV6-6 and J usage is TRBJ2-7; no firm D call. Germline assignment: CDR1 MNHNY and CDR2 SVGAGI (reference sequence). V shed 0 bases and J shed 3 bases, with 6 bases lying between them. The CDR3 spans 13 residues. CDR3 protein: CASSYSASYEQYF. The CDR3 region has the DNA TGTGCCAGCAGTTACTCGGCCAGCTACGAGCAGTACTTC.

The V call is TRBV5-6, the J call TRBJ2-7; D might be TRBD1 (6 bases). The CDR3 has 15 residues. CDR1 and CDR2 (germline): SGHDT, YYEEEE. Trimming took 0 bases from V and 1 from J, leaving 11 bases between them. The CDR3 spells CASSLGAGVSYEQYF. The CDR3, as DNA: TGTGCCAGCAGCTTGGGGGCAGGGGTTTCCTACGAGCAGTACTTC.

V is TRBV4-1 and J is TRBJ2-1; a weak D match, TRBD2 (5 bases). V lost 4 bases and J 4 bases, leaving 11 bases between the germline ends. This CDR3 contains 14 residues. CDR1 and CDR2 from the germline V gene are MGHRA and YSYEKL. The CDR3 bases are TGCGCCAGCAGCCTCACTAGATGGTACAATGAGCAGTTCTTC. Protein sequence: CASSLTRWYNEQFF.

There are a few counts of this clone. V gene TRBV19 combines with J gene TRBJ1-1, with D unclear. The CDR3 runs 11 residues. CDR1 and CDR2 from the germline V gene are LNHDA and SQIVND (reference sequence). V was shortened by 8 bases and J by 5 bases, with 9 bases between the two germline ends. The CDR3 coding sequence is TGTGCCAGTCAGATGGGGACTGAAGCTTTCTTT. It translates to CASQMGTEAFF.

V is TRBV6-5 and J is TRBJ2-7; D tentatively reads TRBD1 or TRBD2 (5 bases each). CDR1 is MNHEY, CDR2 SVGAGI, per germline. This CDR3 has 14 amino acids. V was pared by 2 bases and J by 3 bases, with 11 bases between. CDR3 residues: CASSYGTEDYEQYF. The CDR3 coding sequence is TGTGCCAGCAGTTACGGGACGGAAGACTACGAGCAGTACTTC.

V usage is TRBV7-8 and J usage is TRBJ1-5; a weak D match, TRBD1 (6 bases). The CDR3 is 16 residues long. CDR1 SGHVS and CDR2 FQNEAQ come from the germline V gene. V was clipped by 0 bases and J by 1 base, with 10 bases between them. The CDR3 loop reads CASSLAGQGSNQPQHF. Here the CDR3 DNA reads TGTGCCAGCAGCTTAGCTGGGCAGGGGAGCAATCAGCCCCAGCATTTT. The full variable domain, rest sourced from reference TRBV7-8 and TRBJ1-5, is GAGVSQSPRYKVAKRGQDVALRCDPISGHVSLFWYQQALGQGPEFLTYFQNEAQLDKSGLPSDRFFAERPEGSVSTLKIQRTQQEDSAVYLCASSLAGQGSNQPQHFGDGTRLSIL.

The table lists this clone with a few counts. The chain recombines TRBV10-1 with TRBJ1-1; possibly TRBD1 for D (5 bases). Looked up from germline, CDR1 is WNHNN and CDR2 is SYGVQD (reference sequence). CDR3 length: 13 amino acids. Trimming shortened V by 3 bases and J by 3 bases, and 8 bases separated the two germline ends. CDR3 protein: CASSDPGDTEAFF. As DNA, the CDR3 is TGCGCCAGCAGTGACCCGGGGGACACTGAAGCTTTCTTT.

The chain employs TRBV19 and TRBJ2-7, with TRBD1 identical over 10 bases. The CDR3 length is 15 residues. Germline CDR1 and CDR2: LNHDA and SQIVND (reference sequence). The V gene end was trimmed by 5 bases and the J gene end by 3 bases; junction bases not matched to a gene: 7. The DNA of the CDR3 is TGTGCCAGTAGTCCAGGGACAGGGGCCCTCTACGAGCAGTACTTC. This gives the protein CASSPGTGALYEQYF.

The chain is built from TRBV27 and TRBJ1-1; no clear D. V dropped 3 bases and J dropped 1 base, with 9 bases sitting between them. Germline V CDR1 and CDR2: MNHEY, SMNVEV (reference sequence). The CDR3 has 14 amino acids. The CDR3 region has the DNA TGTGCCAGCAGTTTCTTGGGAGCGAACACTGAAGCTTTCTTT. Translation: CASSFLGANTEAFF.

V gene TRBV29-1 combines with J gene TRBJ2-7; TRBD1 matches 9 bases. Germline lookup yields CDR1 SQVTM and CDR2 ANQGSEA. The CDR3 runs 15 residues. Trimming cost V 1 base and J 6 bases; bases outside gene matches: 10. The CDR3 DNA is TGCAGCGTTGAAGTATTCGGGACAGGGTCCGCCGAGCAGTACTTC. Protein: CSVEVFGTGSAEQYF.

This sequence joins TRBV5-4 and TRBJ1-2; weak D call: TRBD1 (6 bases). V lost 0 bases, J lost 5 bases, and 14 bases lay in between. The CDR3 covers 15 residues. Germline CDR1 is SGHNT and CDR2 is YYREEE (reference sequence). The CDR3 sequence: CASSLGGGAGYGYTF. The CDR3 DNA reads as TGTGCCAGCAGCTTGGGGGGGGGCGCAGGGTATGGCTACACCTTC.

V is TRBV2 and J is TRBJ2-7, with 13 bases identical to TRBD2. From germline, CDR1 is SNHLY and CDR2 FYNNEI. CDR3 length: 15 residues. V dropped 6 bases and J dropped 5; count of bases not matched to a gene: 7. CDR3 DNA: TGTGCCAGCAGATACCAGGGACTAGCGGGAAACGAGCAGTACTTC. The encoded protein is CASRYQGLAGNEQYF.

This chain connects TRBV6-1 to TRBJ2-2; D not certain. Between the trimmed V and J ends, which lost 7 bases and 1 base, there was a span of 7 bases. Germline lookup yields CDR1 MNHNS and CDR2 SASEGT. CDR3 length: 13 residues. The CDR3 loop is CASTDMNTGELFF. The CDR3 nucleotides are TGTGCCAGCACCGACATGAACACCGGGGAGCTGTTTTTT.

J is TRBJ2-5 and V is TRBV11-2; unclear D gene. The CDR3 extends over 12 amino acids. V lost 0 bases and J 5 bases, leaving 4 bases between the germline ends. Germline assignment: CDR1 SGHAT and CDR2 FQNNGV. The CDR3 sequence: CASSLEWETQYF. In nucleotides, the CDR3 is TGTGCCAGCAGCTTAGAATGGGAGACCCAGTACTTC.

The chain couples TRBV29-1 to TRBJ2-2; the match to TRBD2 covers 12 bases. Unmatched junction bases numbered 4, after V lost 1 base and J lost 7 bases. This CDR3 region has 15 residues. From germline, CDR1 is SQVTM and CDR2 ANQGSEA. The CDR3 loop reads CSVEGLAGEYGELFF. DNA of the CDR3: TGCAGCGTTGAAGGACTAGCGGGAGAGTACGGGGAGCTGTTTTTT.

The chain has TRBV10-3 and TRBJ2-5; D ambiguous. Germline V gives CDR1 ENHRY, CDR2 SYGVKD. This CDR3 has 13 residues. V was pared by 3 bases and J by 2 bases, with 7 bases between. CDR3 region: CAISDLGQETQYF. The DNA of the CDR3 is TGTGCCATCAGTGACCTGGGTCAAGAGACCCAGTACTTC.

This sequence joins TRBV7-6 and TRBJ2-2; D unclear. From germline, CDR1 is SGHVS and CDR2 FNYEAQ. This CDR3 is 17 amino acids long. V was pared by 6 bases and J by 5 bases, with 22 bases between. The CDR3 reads CASRSPTEKGITGELFF. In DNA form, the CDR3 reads TGTGCCAGCAGATCGCCGACGGAGAAGGGAATAACCGGGGAGCTGTTTTTT.

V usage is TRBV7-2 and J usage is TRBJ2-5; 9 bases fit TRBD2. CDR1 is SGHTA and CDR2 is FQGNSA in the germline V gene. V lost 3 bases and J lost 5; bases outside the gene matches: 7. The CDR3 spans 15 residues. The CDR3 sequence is CASSLGIAGVETQYF. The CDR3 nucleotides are TGTGCCAGCAGCTTGGGAATAGCGGGGGTGGAGACCCAGTACTTC.

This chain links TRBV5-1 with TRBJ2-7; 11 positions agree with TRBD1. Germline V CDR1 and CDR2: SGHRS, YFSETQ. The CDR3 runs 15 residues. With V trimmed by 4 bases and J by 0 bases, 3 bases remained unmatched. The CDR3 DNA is TGCGCCAGCAGCGCGGGGACAGGGGGCTCCTACGAGCAGTACTTC. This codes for CASSAGTGGSYEQYF.